Listed below are T cell receptor beta chains from one sample, sequenced in a study of glioma-infiltrating T cells. From the multiplex PCR reads, TCRdb called clonotypes with MiXCR, one entry per CDR3 protein. The sample lists tens of thousands of distinct CDR3 sequences, roughly 23% occurring once. The specimen sequenced was glioma tissue, nonneoplastic brain tissue, or PBMCs (not recorded which). These receptors were collected from a human donor with low-grade glioma or glioblastoma, undergoing nonglioma brain surgery, or in good health (not recorded which). The CDR3 runs from the conserved cysteine through the conserved F or W. The D gene is left open where the match is weak. Size is stated for part of the rows, as once, few or many counts, or as a class when the clone is expanded.

j_call clone_size v_call d_call cdr3_aa cdr3_nt
TRBJ1-2 few TRBV12-3/TRBV12-4 NA CASSEALWGGYGYTF TGTGCCAGCAGTGAGGCCCTGTGGGGCGGCTATGGCTACACCTTC
TRBJ1-3 many TRBV6-6 NA CASSYSNSHSGNTIYF TGTGCCAGCAGTTACAGCAACAGCCACTCTGGAAACACCATATATTTT
TRBJ2-7 NA TRBV19 TRBD1 CASSPRDRTSYEQYF TGTGCCAGTAGTCCCAGGGACAGAACTTCCTACGAGCAGTACTTC
TRBJ1-1 many TRBV3-1 TRBD1 CASSLYRGESEAFF TGTGCCAGCAGCCTGTACAGGGGAGAGTCTGAAGCTTTCTTT
TRBJ1-1 many TRBV10-3 NA CAISERGGTEAFF TGTGCCATCAGTGAAAGGGGAGGCACTGAAGCTTTCTTT
TRBJ1-2 many TRBV5-1 NA CASSSEHATPYGYTF TGCGCCAGCAGCTCGGAACATGCTACCCCCTATGGCTACACCTTC
TRBJ2-7 many TRBV20-1 NA CSARDPTSLTYEQYF TGCAGTGCTAGAGATCCTACGAGCCTAACCTACGAGCAGTACTTC
TRBJ1-1 many TRBV14 NA CASSRTVNEAFF TGTGCCAGCAGCCGGACCGTGAATGAAGCTTTCTTT
TRBJ1-5 many TRBV6-6 NA CASSYPQQVGAYSNQPQHF TGTGCCAGCAGTTACCCTCAACAGGTGGGGGCATATAGCAATCAGCCCCAGCATTTT
TRBJ1-2 NA TRBV19 NA CASIGQNYGYTF TGTGCCAGTATTGGACAGAACTATGGCTACACCTTC
TRBJ2-1 NA TRBV7-9 TRBD2 CASSLYGTSGGAEGEQFF TGTGCCAGCAGCTTATACGGGACTAGCGGGGGGGCAGAGGGTGAGCAGTTCTTC
TRBJ2-7 many TRBV6-1 NA CASSHLYEQYF TGTGCCAGCAGTCACCTCTACGAGCAGTACTTC
TRBJ2-5 many TRBV3-1 TRBD1 CASSQRTGGETQYF TGTGCCAGCAGCCAAAGGACAGGGGGAGAGACCCAGTACTTC
TRBJ1-5 many TRBV19 NA CASSNWDNQPQHF TGTGCCAGTAGTAACTGGGACAATCAGCCCCAGCATTTT
TRBJ2-3 few TRBV6-5 TRBD2 CASSYSTSGGPYTDTQYF TGTGCCAGCAGTTACTCGACCAGCGGGGGGCCCTACACAGATACGCAGTATTTT
TRBJ1-1 many TRBV10-3 NA CAIRMTGEAFF TGTGCCATCAGGATGACGGGGGAAGCTTTCTTT
TRBJ2-4 NA TRBV2 NA CASREYDLAKNIQYF TGTGCCAGCAGAGAGTATGACCTAGCCAAAAACATTCAGTACTTC
TRBJ2-3 few TRBV29-1 TRBD1 CSVERGTGSMTDTQYF TGCAGCGTTGAACGGGGGACAGGTAGTATGACAGATACGCAGTATTTT
TRBJ2-7 once TRBV6-1 TRBD2 CASRGTSGTYEQYF TGTGCCAGCAGAGGGACTAGCGGTACCTACGAGCAGTACTTC
TRBJ2-3 NA TRBV5-4 TRBD2 CASSSRLADTDTQYF TGTGCCAGCAGCTCGCGACTAGCGGACACAGATACGCAGTATTTT
TRBJ2-3 many TRBV20-1 NA CSARDPRAKDTQYF TGCAGTGCTAGAGATCCACGAGCCAAAGATACGCAGTATTTT
TRBJ2-7 many TRBV20-1 TRBD1 CSARFRDRVDEQYF TGCAGTGCTAGATTCCGGGACAGGGTCGACGAGCAGTACTTC
TRBJ2-7 medium-sized TRBV27 NA CASSLEQGEYEQYF TGTGCCAGCAGTTTGGAACAGGGCGAGTACGAGCAGTACTTC
TRBJ2-7 many TRBV20-1 NA CSAKGQLNEQYF TGCAGTGCGAAAGGACAGCTTAACGAGCAGTACTTC
TRBJ1-2 NA TRBV29-1 NA CSVELSSGRQNHYGYTF TGCAGCGTTGAGTTGTCCTCTGGCAGACAGAACCACTATGGCTACACCTTC
TRBJ1-2 NA TRBV29-1 TRBD1 CSVIPLRSRQGGGYGYTF TGCAGCGTTATTCCCCTCAGGTCGAGACAGGGAGGGGGCTATGGCTACACCTTC
TRBJ2-4 few TRBV19 TRBD2 CASSGGFTGAKNIQYF TGTGCCAGTTCCGGGGGGTTTACTGGAGCCAAAAACATTCAGTACTTC
TRBJ1-2 few TRBV30 NA CAWARLTTYGYTF TGTGCCTGGGCTCGCTTGACAACTTATGGCTACACCTTC
TRBJ1-5 many TRBV12-3/TRBV12-4 NA CASRSGTVNQPQHF TGTGCCAGCAGGTCCGGGACGGTGAATCAGCCCCAGCATTTT
TRBJ2-7 few TRBV14 TRBD1 CASSQQATGGEQYF TGTGCCAGCAGCCAGCAGGCGACAGGGGGGGAGCAGTACTTC
TRBJ2-7 many TRBV6-1 TRBD1 CASSRDRGPPYEQYF TGTGCCAGCAGCCGGGACAGGGGGCCCCCCTACGAGCAGTACTTC
TRBJ1-2 many TRBV4-1 NA CASSQDSRYLYGYTF TGCGCCAGCAGCCAAGATTCCAGGTACCTCTATGGCTACACCTTC
TRBJ2-3 NA TRBV20-1 TRBD2 CSASSGEGDTQYF TGCAGTGCTAGTTCGGGGGAGGGGGATACGCAGTATTTT
TRBJ2-7 many TRBV3-1 TRBD2 CASSQELGGLPSYEQYF TGTGCCAGCAGCCAAGAGCTGGGAGGGCTACCCTCCTACGAGCAGTACTTC
TRBJ2-1 NA TRBV11-2 NA CASSDLGVSLNEQFF TGTGCCAGCAGCGACCTGGGGGTCTCCCTCAATGAGCAGTTCTTC
TRBJ2-1 NA TRBV12-3/TRBV12-4 TRBD2 CASSMGLAGEQFF TGTGCCAGCAGTATGGGACTAGCAGGGGAGCAGTTCTTC
TRBJ2-7 NA TRBV27 NA CASGLSGQGRGYEQNF TGTGCCAGCGGTTTATCGGGGCAGGGAAGGGGATACGAGCAGAACTTC